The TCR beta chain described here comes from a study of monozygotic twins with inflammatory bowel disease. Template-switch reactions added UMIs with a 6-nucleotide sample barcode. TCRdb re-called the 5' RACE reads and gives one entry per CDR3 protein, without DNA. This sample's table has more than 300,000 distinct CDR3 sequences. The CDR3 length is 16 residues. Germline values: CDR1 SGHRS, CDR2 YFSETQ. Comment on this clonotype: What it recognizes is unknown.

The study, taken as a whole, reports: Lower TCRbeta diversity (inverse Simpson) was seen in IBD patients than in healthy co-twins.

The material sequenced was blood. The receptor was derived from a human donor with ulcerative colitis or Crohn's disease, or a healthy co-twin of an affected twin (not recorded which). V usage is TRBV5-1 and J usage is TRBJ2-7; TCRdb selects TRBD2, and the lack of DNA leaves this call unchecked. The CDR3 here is CASSFMDRRLVGEQYF.